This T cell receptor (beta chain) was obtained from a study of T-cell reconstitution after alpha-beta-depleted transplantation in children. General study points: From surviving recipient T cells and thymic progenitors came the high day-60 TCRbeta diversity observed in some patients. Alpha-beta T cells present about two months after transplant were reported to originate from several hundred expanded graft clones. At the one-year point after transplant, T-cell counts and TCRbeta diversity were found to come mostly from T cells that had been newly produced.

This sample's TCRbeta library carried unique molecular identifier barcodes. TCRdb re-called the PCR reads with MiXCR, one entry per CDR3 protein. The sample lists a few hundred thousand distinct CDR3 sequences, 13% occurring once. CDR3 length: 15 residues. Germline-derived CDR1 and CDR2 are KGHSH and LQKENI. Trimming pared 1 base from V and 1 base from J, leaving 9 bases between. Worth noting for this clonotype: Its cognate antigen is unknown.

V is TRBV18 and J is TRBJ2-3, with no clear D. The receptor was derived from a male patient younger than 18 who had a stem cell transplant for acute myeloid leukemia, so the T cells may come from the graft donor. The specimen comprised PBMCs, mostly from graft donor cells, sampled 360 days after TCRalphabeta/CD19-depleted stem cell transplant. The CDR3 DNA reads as TGTGCCAGCTCACCACTACAGTCAGGCACAGATACGCAGTATTTT. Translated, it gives CASSPLQSGTDTQYF. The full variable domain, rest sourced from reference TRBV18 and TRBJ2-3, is NAGVMQNPRHLVRRRGQEARLRCSPMKGHSHVYWYRQLPEEGLKFMVYLQKENIIDESGMPKERFSAEFPKEGPSILRIQQVVRGDSAAYFCASSPLQSGTDTQYFGPGTRLTVL.